These 12 T cell receptor beta chains came from one sample sequenced in a study of OX40 agonist ivuxolimab in advanced cancers. Sequencing was performed with immunoSEQ multiplex PCR; in TCRdb, only in-frame clones are kept and a portion is missing. The data show 100,000 to 130,000 clones, approximately 90% seen once. The specimen was CD4+ or CD8+ T cells sorted from blood, collected in a trial of the OX40 agonist ivuxolimab. These receptor sequences come from an adult with an advanced solid tumor such as melanoma, head and neck, liver or kidney cancer.

To note about this clone: A read error may produce the germline difference seen at one junction end. J is TRBJ1-1 and V is TRBV15; TRBD1 agrees at 7 bases. This CDR3 is 14 amino acids long. Germline CDR1 LNHNV, CDR2 YYDKDF (reference sequence). CDR3 sequence reads: CATRRGWANTEAFF. CDR3 bases: TGTGCCACCCGCAGGGGGTGGGCCAACACTGAAGCTTTCTTT.

The chain uses TRBV30 and TRBJ2-1; 8 bases map to TRBD2. V lost 3 bases, J lost 9 bases, and 10 bases stayed unmatched. Germline V gene lookup returns CDR1 GTSNPN and CDR2 SVGIG (reference sequence). The CDR3 has 14 residues. DNA for the CDR3: TGTGCCTGGAGCACCAGCGGGAGTAACGGTGAGCAGTTCTTC. Protein: CAWSTSGSNGEQFF. The full variable domain, its missing parts supplied by reference TRBV30 and TRBJ2-1, is SQTIHQWPATLVQPVGSPLSLECTVEGTSNPNLYWYRQAAGRGLQLLFYSVGIGQISSEVPQNLSASRPQDRQFILSSKKLLLSDSGFYLCAWSTSGSNGEQFFGPGTRLTVL.

V and J are TRBV6-5 and TRBJ1-2; 7 positions agree with TRBD1. Germline values: CDR1 MNHEY, CDR2 SVGAGI. J gave up 4 bases and V 5 bases, and 10 bases lay outside the gene matches. The CDR3 covers 15 residues. The CDR3: CASSIDRAQGYGYTF. CDR3 sequence (DNA): TGTGCCAGCAGTATAGACAGGGCTCAGGGCTATGGCTACACCTTC.

The V gene is TRBV6-1, the J gene TRBJ1-5; D not resolved. V lost 0 bases to trimming and J lost 4 bases, with 10 bases between them. Germline loops: CDR1 MNHNS, CDR2 SASEGT. This CDR3 has 15 residues. CDR3 residues: CASSEALRGNQPQHF. In DNA form, the CDR3 reads TGTGCCAGCAGTGAAGCGCTCAGAGGAAATCAGCCCCAGCATTTT.

The V gene is TRBV30, the J gene TRBJ2-4, with 9 bases lining up with TRBD1. The V and J ends lost 6 bases and 7 bases, in that order; junction bases with no gene match: 1. This CDR3 has 11 residues. In germline, CDR1 is GTSNPN, CDR2 SVGIG (reference sequence). CDR3 sequence: CACDRGNIQYF. Written as DNA, the CDR3 is TGTGCCTGCGACAGGGGGAACATTCAGTACTTC.

Details on this clone: In this CDR3 the conserved last residue, phenylalanine or tryptophan, is missing, so a read error is likely. No DNA is shown, since the ends of the CDR3 on it are uncertain; the CDR3 is the one TCRdb lists. The J gene is TRBJ1-2, the V gene TRBV27. CDR1 and CDR2 (germline): MNHEY, SMNVEV (reference sequence). The CDR3 is 12 amino acids in total, end residues counted. CDR3 amino acids: CASRFQTSDPMS.

This chain links TRBV2 with TRBJ2-7; TRBD2 matches 11 bases. After removal of 4 bases from V and 5 bases from J, the junction contained 4 bases not matched to a gene. The CDR3 consists of 14 residues. Germline assignment: CDR1 SNHLY and CDR2 FYNNEI. The CDR3 DNA sequence: TGTGCCAGCAGTGTACTAGCGGGAGTAAACGAGCAGTACTTC. The encoded protein is CASSVLAGVNEQYF.

The V and J genes are TRBV6-1 and TRBJ2-5; no firm D call. V lost 2 bases to trimming and J lost 3 bases, with 10 bases between them. Germline V gene lookup returns CDR1 MNHNS and CDR2 SASEGT. The CDR3 is made up of 14 amino acids. The CDR3 DNA is TGTGCCAGCAGTGAATCCGGCATTGAAGAGACCCAGTACTTC. This sequence encodes CASSESGIEETQYF.

This chain uses TRBV6-1 with TRBJ2-7, with 7 nucleotides matching TRBD2. CDR3 length: 15 residues. Germline CDR1 reads MNHNS; CDR2 reads SASEGT. The CDR3: CAKASGAKISYEQYF. CDR3 DNA sequence: TGTGCAAAAGCAAGCGGGGCGAAAATATCCTACGAGCAGTACTTC.

DNA for the CDR3: TGTGCCAGCTCACCAGTAGCAGGGCGCGGAGTTGGCTACACCTTC. Protein: CASSPVAGRGVGYTF. The chain is built from TRBV18 and TRBJ1-2, with D perhaps matching TRBD1 (5 bases). V was trimmed by 2 bases and J by 7 bases, leaving 17 bases between them. The CDR3 length is 15 residues. Germline V gives CDR1 KGHSH, CDR2 LQKENI.

The chain is built from TRBV5-4 and TRBJ2-2; 12 nucleotides match TRBD1. Trimming cost V 3 bases and J 4 bases; bases outside gene matches: 4. Germline V lookup: CDR1 SGHNT, CDR2 YYREEE (reference sequence). This CDR3 has 16 amino acids. Here the CDR3 reads CASSSGQGAPTGELFF. In nucleotides, the CDR3 is TGTGCCAGCAGCTCGGGACAGGGGGCGCCCACCGGGGAGCTGTTTTTT.

The V and J genes are TRBV27 and TRBJ1-5, with no clear D. The CDR3 spans 16 residues. Germline loops: CDR1 MNHEY, CDR2 SMNVEV (reference sequence). With 2 bases removed from V and 0 bases from J, the gap between germline ends came to 11 bases. This CDR3 reads CASSLKAGYSNQPQHF. CDR3 nucleotide sequence: TGTGCCAGCAGTTTAAAGGCAGGCTATAGCAATCAGCCCCAGCATTTT.